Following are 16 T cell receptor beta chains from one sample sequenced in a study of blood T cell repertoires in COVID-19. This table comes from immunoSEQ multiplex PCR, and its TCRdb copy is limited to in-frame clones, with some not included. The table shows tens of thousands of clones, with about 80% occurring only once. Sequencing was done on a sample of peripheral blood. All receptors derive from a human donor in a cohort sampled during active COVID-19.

For the CDR3, the DNA is TGTGCCACCAGTGATCCGCCCGGACAGAGAAGTAACACCGGGGAGCTGTTTTTT. It is translated as CATSDPPGQRSNTGELFF. This rearrangement joins TRBV24-1 to TRBJ2-2, with D tentatively TRBD1 (6 bases). Per the germline V gene, CDR1 is KGHDR and CDR2 is SFDVKD. CDR3 length: 18 residues. V lost 3 bases and J 2 bases, leaving 18 bases between the germline ends.

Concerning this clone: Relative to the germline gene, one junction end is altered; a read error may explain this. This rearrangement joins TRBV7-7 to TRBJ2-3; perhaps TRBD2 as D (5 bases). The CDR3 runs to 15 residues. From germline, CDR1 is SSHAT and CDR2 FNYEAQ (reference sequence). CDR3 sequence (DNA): TGTGCTAGCAGCTTAGTTGGGCGGGGCACAGATACGCAGTATTTT. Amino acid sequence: CASSLVGRGTDTQYF.

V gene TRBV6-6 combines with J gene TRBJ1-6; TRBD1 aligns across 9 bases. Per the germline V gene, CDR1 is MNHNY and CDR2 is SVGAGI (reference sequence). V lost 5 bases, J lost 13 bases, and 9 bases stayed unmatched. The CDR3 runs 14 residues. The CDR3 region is CASSQSTGGFPLHF. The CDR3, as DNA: TGTGCCAGCAGTCAATCGACAGGGGGATTTCCCCTCCACTTT.

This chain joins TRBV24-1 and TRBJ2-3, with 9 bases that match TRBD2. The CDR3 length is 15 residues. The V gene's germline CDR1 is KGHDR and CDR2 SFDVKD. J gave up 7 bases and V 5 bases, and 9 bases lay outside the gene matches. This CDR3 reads CATSASGTAEHTQYF. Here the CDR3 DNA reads TGTGCCACCAGTGCTAGCGGGACTGCAGAACATACGCAGTATTTT.

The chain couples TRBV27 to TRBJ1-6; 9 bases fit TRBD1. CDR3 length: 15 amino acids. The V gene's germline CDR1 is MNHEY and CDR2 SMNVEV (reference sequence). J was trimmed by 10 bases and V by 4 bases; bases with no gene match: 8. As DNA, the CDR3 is TGTGCCAGCAGTTCACAGGGGGCGATCGACTCACCCCTCCACTTT. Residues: CASSSQGAIDSPLHF.

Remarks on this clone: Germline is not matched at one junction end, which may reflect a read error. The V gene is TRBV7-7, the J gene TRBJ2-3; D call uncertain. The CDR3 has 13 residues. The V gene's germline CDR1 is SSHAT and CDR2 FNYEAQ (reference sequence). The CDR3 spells CASSSQFTDTQYF. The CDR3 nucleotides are TGTGCTAGCAGCTCCCAATTCACAGATACGCAGTATTTT. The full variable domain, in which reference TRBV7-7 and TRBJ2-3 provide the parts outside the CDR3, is GAGVSQSPRYKVTKRGQDVTLRCDPISSHATLYWYQQALGQGPEFLTYFNYEAQPDKSGLPSDRFSAERPEGSISTLTIQRTEQRDSAMYRCASSSQFTDTQYFGPGTRLTVL.

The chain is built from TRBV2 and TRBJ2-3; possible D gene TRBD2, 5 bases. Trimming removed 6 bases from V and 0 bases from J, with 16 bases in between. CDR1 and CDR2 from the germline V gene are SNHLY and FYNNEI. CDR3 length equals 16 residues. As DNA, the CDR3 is TGTGCCAGCAGCGCTATCTTCGGGGTGAGCACAGATACGCAGTATTTT. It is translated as CASSAIFGVSTDTQYF. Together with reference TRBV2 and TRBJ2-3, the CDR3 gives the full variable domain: EPEVTQTPSHQVTQMGQEVILRCVPISNHLYFYWYRQILGQKVEFLVSFYNNEISEKSEIFDDQFSVERPDGSNFTLKIRSTKLEDSAMYFCASSAIFGVSTDTQYFGPGTRLTVL.

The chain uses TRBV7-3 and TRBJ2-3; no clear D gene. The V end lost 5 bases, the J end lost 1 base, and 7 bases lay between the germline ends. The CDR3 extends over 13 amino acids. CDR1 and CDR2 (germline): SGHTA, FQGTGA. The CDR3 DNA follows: TGTGCCAGCAGCCCCTCTGGCACAGATACGCAGTATTTT. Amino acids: CASSPSGTDTQYF.

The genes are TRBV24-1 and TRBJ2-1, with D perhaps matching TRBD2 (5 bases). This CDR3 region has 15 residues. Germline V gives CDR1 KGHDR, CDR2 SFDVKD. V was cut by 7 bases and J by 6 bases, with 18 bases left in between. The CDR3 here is CATSKPVGVANEQFF. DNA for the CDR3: TGTGCCACCAGCAAGCCAGTGGGAGTGGCCAATGAGCAGTTCTTC.

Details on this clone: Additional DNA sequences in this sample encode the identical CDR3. The CDR3 region is CAWSEGLSNQPQHF. The CDR3 DNA is TGTGCCTGGAGTGAGGGACTGAGTAATCAGCCCCAGCATTTT. This chain connects TRBV30 to TRBJ1-5; maybe TRBD1 (5 bases). Trimming shortened V by 1 base and J by 4 bases, and 11 bases separated the two germline ends. Per germline, CDR1 GTSNPN and CDR2 SVGIG (reference sequence). CDR3 size: 14 residues.

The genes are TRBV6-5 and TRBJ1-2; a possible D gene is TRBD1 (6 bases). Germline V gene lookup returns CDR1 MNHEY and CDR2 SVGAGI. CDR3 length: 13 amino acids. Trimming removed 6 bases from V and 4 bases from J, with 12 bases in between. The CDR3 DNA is TGTGCCAGCAGGGATCAGGGGACCTATGGCTACACCTTC. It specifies CASRDQGTYGYTF.

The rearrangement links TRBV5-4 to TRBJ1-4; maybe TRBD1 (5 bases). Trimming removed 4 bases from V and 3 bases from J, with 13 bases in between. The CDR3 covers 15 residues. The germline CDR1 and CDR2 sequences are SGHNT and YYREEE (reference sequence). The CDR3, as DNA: TGTGCCAGCAGCCCCGGAGGGGCATCTAATGAAAAACTGTTTTTT. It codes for CASSPGGASNEKLFF.

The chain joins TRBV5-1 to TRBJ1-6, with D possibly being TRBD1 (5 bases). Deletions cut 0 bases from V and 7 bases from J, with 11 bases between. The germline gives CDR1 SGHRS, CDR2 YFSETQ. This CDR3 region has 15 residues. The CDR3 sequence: CASSLGAGQNSPLHF. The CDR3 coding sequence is TGCGCCAGCAGCTTGGGTGCAGGACAAAATTCACCCCTCCACTTT.

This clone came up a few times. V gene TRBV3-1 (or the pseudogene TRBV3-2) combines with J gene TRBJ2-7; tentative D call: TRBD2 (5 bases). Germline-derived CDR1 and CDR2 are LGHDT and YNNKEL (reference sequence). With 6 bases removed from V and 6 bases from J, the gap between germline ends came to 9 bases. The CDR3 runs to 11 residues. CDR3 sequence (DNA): TGTGCCAGCAGATCGGGGTTCGAGCAGTACTTC. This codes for CASRSGFEQYF.

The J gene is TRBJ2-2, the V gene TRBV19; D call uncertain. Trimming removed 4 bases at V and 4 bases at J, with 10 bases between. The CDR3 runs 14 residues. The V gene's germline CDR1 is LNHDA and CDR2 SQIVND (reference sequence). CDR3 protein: CASSTDDTTGELFF. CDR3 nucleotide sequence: TGTGCCAGTAGTACCGACGACACCACCGGGGAGCTGTTTTTT.

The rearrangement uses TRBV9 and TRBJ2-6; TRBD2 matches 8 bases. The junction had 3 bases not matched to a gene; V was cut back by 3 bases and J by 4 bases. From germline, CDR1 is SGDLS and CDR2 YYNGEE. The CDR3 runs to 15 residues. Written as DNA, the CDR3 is TGTGCCAGCAGCGGTGGACTAGCCGGGGCCAACGTCCTGACTTTC. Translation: CASSGGLAGANVLTF.